This note documents a single T cell receptor (beta chain) sequence. This record belongs to a study of technical replicates of blood from four donors. Some clones are missing from TCRdb's copy, which holds only in-frame ones; the method was immunoSEQ multiplex PCR. This sample has 55,000 to 70,000 clones, with approximately 89% found just once. Sequences were obtained from PBMCs. The clonotype comes from a human donor in good health. Some clones in this sample may be carry-over from other donors' samples.

CDR3 amino acids: CASSGGVSGNTIYF. CDR3 coding DNA: TGTGCCAGCAGCGGCGGAGTCTCTGGAAACACCATATATTTT. V is TRBV9 and J is TRBJ1-3; D unclear. The CDR3 spans 14 residues. V shed 3 bases and J shed 0 bases, with 7 bases lying between them. The germline V gene has CDR1 SGDLS and CDR2 YYNGEE.